This T cell receptor beta chain was retrieved from a study of blood T cell repertoires in COVID-19. Original data processing: From reference gene primer amplification, estimates of nucleated cell counts were derived. Using immunoSEQ multiplex PCR, the repertoire was profiled, and TCRdb retains in-frame clones only, with some absent. The V and J calls and clone size come from that table; D and trimming were worked out from the DNA. The table records roughly 180,000 clones, around 85% of them present only once. Germline values: CDR1 SGHDT, CDR2 YYEEEE. Trimming removed 5 bases from V and 12 bases from J; junction bases left unmatched: 9. CDR3 length equals 13 residues.

Material for sequencing was PBMCs or T cells enriched from blood (not recorded which). This receptor was taken from a man aged 35 to 55 who had recovered from COVID-19. The chain links TRBV5-6 to TRBJ2-1; 9 positions match TRBD1. For the CDR3, the DNA is TGTGCCAGCAGTCCAGGCCGGGACAGGGTGCAGTTCTTC. This sequence encodes CASSPGRDRVQFF.